This T cell receptor (beta chain) derives from a study of shared clonotypes between healthy human individuals. General observations from the study: Clonotype sharing among the donors was expected to vary with sequencing depth. Only blood was sampled, and tissue TCR repertoires likely differ from blood ones.

Original data processing: With immunoSEQ giving junction-only sequences and no quality scores, filtering differed. Clones were read by immunoSEQ multiplex PCR, and TCRdb kept only the in-frame ones, dropping some. The D gene and trimming were derived from the DNA, and the V and J assignments and clone size from that table. The profile shows around 2,100,000 clones, about 95% of them singletons. Concerning this clone: Antigen: not known.

Naivety among CD8 cells was defined by CD45RO negativity and positive CCR7 selection, thereby excluding terminally differentiated effector memory CD45RA+ cells. The origin of this receptor is a man aged 18 to 29 in good health. The specimen was naive CD8+ T cells sorted from blood.

This CDR3 is CASSVTGGSYGYTF. In DNA form, the CDR3 reads TGTGCCAGCAGCGTAACAGGGGGAAGCTATGGCTACACCTTC. This chain joins TRBV9 and TRBJ1-2; TRBD1 aligns across 8 bases. V was clipped by 1 base and J by 4 bases; unmatched bases: 3. CDR3 length: 14 amino acids. CDR1 is SGDLS and CDR2 is YYNGEE in the germline V gene.